The 11 T cell receptor beta chains below were found in one sample sequenced in a study of blood T cell repertoires in COVID-19. Measured with immunoSEQ multiplex PCR; TCRdb has only the in-frame clones, and not every one. This table holds about 55,000 clones, 80% to 95% found once. The sample consisted of peripheral blood. The receptors derive from a human donor with active COVID-19. The donor label of this sample is uncertain.

CDR3 sequence (DNA): TGCAGCGTTGAAGGTCGGGGAAGCTCCTACAATGAGCAGTTCTTC. This translates into CSVEGRGSSYNEQFF. V and J are TRBV29-1 and TRBJ2-1, with a weak D call TRBD2 (5 bases). Germline assignment: CDR1 SQVTM and CDR2 ANQGSEA. The CDR3 length is 15 residues. V gave up 1 base and J gave up 0 bases, with 10 bases separating them.

This clone was detected a few times. CDR3 bases: TGTGCCAGCTGGGCAGGTAGTGGAAAACTGTTTTTT. Its translation is CASWAGSGKLFF. The chain couples TRBV7-9 to TRBJ1-4; D ambiguous. The germline V gene encodes CDR1 SEHNR and CDR2 FQNEAQ (reference sequence). V was trimmed by 8 bases and J by 10 bases, leaving 14 bases between them. The CDR3 covers 12 residues.

The CDR3 region is CASSPLAGDSYNEQFF. The CDR3 coding sequence is TGTGCCAGCAGTCCTCTAGCGGGTGACTCCTACAATGAGCAGTTCTTC. The chain employs TRBV11-2 and TRBJ2-1, with 8 bases that match TRBD2. Germline V lookup: CDR1 SGHAT, CDR2 FQNNGV. The trim removed 6 bases at V and 0 bases at J, leaving 7 bases unmatched. The CDR3 runs 16 residues.

This chain joins TRBV29-1 and TRBJ1-2, with D maybe TRBD1 (6 bases). This CDR3 is built from 17 residues. The germline V gene encodes CDR1 SQVTM and CDR2 ANQGSEA. The ends were cut back, 0 bases at V and 2 bases at J, with 19 bases in the middle. CDR3 in amino acids: CSVEDRGKQGFNYGYTF. DNA of the CDR3: TGCAGCGTTGAAGATCGGGGAAAACAGGGATTCAACTATGGCTACACCTTC.

This clone was picked up one time. V gene TRBV29-1 combines with J gene TRBJ2-7; a possible D gene is TRBD1 (6 bases). CDR3 length: 12 residues. V gave up 4 bases and J gave up 4 bases, with 11 bases separating them. In germline, CDR1 is SQVTM, CDR2 ANQGSEA. The CDR3 DNA sequence: TGCAGCGTTGGGGGACACTTATACGAGCAGTACGTC. It translates to CSVGGHLYEQYV.

J is TRBJ2-2 and V is TRBV10-3; TRBD2 might be the D (6 bases). Germline V lookup: CDR1 ENHRY, CDR2 SYGVKD. Between the trimmed V and J ends, which lost 10 bases and 7 bases, there was a span of 16 bases. The CDR3 runs to 13 residues. The CDR3 loop is CATKQAGIGELFF. CDR3 in DNA: TGTGCCACCAAACAGGCGGGGATCGGGGAGCTGTTTTTT.

The V call is TRBV5-4, the J call TRBJ1-4; 10 nucleotides align to TRBD1. The CDR3 is made up of 17 amino acids. Germline V lookup: CDR1 SGHNT, CDR2 YYREEE (reference sequence). J lost 3 bases, V lost 3 bases, and 8 bases had no gene match. CDR3 loop: CASSSTGGSGANEKLFF. Here the CDR3 DNA reads TGTGCCAGCAGCTCGACAGGGGGCTCAGGAGCTAATGAAAAACTGTTTTTT. The full variable domain, in which reference TRBV5-4 and TRBJ1-4 provide the parts outside the CDR3, is ETGVTQSPTHLIKTRGQQVTLRCSSQSGHNTVSWYQQALGQGPQFIFQYYREEENGRGNFPPRFSGLQFPNYSSELNVNALELDDSALYLCASSSTGGSGANEKLFFGSGTQLSVL.

The chain uses TRBV4-1 and TRBJ1-2; D call uncertain. Per germline, CDR1 MGHRA and CDR2 YSYEKL. V lost 4 bases and J 3 bases, leaving 12 bases between the germline ends. The CDR3 runs 14 residues. The CDR3 loop is CASSPPADYYGYTF. DNA of the CDR3: TGCGCCAGCAGCCCTCCGGCGGATTACTATGGCTACACCTTC.

The chain uses TRBV4-1 and TRBJ1-4; 9 bases align to TRBD1. Per the germline V gene, CDR1 is MGHRA and CDR2 is YSYEKL. V gave up 4 bases and J gave up 0 bases; unmatched junction bases: 9. The CDR3 consists of 18 residues. The CDR3 region is CASSRTPGQGSTNEKLFF. The CDR3 coding sequence is TGCGCCAGCAGCCGTACACCGGGACAGGGATCAACTAATGAAAAACTGTTTTTT.

The chain is built from TRBV4-1 and TRBJ2-7; 7 nucleotides agree with TRBD1. Losses at the gene ends were 0 bases for V and 2 bases for J; bases not matched to a gene: 7. Germline V gives CDR1 MGHRA, CDR2 YSYEKL. This CDR3 comprises 16 residues. CDR3 sequence reads: CASSQDKGGVTYEQYF. The DNA of the CDR3 is TGCGCCAGCAGCCAAGATAAAGGGGGCGTCACCTACGAGCAGTACTTC.

The chain recombines TRBV24-1 with TRBJ2-5; maybe TRBD2 (6 bases). Per the germline V gene, CDR1 is KGHDR and CDR2 is SFDVKD. This CDR3 has 12 amino acids. Trimming shortened V by 4 bases and J by 9 bases, and 11 bases separated the two germline ends. The CDR3 sequence: CATSDPGGAQYF. CDR3 nucleotides: TGTGCCACCAGTGACCCTGGAGGGGCCCAGTACTTC.